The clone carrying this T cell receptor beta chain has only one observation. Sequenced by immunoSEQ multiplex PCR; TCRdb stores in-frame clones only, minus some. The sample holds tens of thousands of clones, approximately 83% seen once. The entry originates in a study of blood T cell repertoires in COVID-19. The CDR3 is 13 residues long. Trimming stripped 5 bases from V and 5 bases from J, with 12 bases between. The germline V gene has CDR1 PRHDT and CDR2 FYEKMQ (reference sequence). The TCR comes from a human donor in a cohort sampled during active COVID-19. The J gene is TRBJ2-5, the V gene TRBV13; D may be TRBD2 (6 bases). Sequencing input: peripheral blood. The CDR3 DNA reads TGTGCCAGCAGCCGGCGGGGTTTGGAGACCCAGTACTTC. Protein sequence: CASSRRGLETQYF.